Presented here are 2 T cell receptor beta chains from one specimen sequenced in a study of blood T cell repertoires in COVID-19. This table comes from immunoSEQ multiplex PCR, and its TCRdb copy is limited to in-frame clones, with some not included. This table holds about 130,000 clones, 70% to 85% found once. Sequenced material: PBMCs or T cells enriched from blood (not recorded which). These receptors all come from a man aged 50 to 60 who had recovered from COVID-19.

J is TRBJ2-1 and V is TRBV11-2; the match to TRBD2 covers 8 bases. With V trimmed by 0 bases and J by 0 bases, 13 bases remained unmatched. The CDR3 is 20 residues long. The germline gives CDR1 SGHAT, CDR2 FQNNGV. CDR3 protein: CASSLDREGLGAHSYNEQFF. The CDR3 coding sequence is TGTGCCAGCAGCTTAGACCGAGAGGGACTAGGAGCTCACTCCTACAATGAGCAGTTCTTC.

The rearrangement joins TRBV29-1 to TRBJ1-2, with D tentatively TRBD1 (6 bases). CDR3 size: 13 residues. V was pared by 7 bases and J by 2 bases, with 14 bases between. Germline-derived CDR1 and CDR2 are SQVTM and ANQGSEA. The CDR3 is CSAGTQINYGYTF. The CDR3, as DNA: TGCAGCGCCGGGACACAGATAAACTATGGCTACACCTTC.